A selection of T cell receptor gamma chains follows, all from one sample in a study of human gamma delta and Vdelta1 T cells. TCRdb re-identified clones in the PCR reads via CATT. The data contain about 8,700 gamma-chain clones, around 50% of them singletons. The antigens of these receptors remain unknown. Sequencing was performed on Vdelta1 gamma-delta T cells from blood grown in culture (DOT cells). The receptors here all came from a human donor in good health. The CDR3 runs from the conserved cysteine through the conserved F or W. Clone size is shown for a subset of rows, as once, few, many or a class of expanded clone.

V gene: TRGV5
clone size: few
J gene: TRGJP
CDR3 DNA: TGTGCCACCTGGGACAGGCCAGAGGAGTTGGGCAAAAAAATCAAGGTATTT
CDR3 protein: CATWDRPEELGKKIKVF

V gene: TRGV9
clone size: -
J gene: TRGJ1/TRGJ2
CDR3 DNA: TGTGCCTTGTGGGAGTCAGCAGAGAAGAAACTCTTT
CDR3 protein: CALWESAEKKLF

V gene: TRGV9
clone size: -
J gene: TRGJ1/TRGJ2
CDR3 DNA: TGTGCCTTGTGGGAGGTGCGGAGGAAACTCTTT
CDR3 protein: CALWEVRRKLF

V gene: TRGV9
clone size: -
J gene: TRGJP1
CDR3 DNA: TGTGCCTTCTCCCTCCGGGATCGGTCAAATACCACTGGTTGGTTCAAGATATTT
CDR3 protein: CAFSLRDRSNTTGWFKIF

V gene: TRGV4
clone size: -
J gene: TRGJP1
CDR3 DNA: TGTGCCACCTGGGTGAATACCACTGGTTGGTTCAAGATATTT
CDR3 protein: CATWVNTTGWFKIF

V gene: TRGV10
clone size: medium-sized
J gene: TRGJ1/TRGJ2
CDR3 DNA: TGTGCTGCGTGGGATGTTAGGCATAAGAAACTCTTT
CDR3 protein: CAAWDVRHKKLF

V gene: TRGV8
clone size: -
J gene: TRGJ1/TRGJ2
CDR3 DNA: TGTGCCACCTGGGTGAAGGGTAAGAAACTCTTT
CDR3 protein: CATWVKGKKLF

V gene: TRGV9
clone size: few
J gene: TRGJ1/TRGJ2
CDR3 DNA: TGTGCCTTGTGGGAGGTCGAACTTTATTATAAGAAACTCTTT
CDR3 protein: CALWEVELYYKKLF

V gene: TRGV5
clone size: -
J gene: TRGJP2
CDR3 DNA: TGTGCCACCTGGGACAGGCAAGGACATAGTAGTGATTGGATCAAGACGTTT
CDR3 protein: CATWDRQGHSSDWIKTF

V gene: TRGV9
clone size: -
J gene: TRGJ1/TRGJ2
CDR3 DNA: TGTGCCTTGTGGGGGGAATATTATAAGAAACTCTTT
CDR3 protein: CALWGEYYKKLF

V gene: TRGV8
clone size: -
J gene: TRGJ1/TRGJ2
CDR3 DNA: TGTGCCACCTGGGATAAGGATTATTATAAGAAACTCTTT
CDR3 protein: CATWDKDYYKKLF

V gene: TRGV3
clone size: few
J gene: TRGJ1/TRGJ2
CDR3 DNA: TGTGCCACCTGGGACAGGCCCCTTATTTATTATAAGAAACTCTTT
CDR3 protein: CATWDRPLIYYKKLF

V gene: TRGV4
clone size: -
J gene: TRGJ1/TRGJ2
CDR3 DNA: TGTGCCACCTGGGATGTCAATTATTATAAGAAACTCTTT
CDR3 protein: CATWDVNYYKKLF

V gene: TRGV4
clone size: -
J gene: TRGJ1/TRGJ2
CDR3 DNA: TGTGCCACCTGGGTCGAGAATTATTATAAGAAACTCTTT
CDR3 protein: CATWVENYYKKLF

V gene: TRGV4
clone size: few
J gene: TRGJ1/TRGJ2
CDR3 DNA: TGTGCCACCTGGATCCCGGGGCCTGTCAAGAAACTCTTT
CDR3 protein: CATWIPGPVKKLF

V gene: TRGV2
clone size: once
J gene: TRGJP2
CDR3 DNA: TGTGCCACCTGGGATAGCCCTGGAAGTAGTGATTGGATCAAGACGTTT
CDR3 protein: CATWDSPGSSDWIKTF